The 28 T cell receptor beta chains listed next were all sequenced from one sample in a study of T cell responses to AZD1222 COVID-19 vaccine. The table came from immunoSEQ multiplex PCR; TCRdb's copy has only in-frame clones and leaves some out. Of 180,000 or so clones in the sample, 92% were seen once. The sample in question was peripheral blood, obtained 28 days after the second AZD1222 dose. All receptors come from an adult who received the AZD1222 COVID-19 vaccine.

The V call is TRBV4-1, the J call TRBJ2-2; 12 bases map to TRBD2. Germline loops: CDR1 MGHRA, CDR2 YSYEKL. The CDR3 length is 17 residues. Losses at the gene ends were 4 bases for V and 4 bases for J; bases not matched to a gene: 7. The CDR3 is CASSLRLAGAGTGELFF. In DNA, the CDR3 is TGCGCCAGCAGCCTACGACTAGCGGGAGCCGGCACCGGGGAGCTGTTTTTT.

The chain recombines TRBV12-3 or TRBV12-4 with TRBJ1-1; 7 bases line up with TRBD1. The CDR3 covers 13 residues. V gave up 6 bases and J gave up 8 bases; unmatched junction bases: 9. The CDR3 region is CASRGTGVREAFF. CDR3 bases: TGTGCCAGCAGAGGCACAGGGGTAAGGGAAGCTTTCTTT.

The rearrangement uses TRBV5-8 and TRBJ2-7, with 8 nucleotides matching TRBD1. The CDR3 consists of 14 residues. Germline V lookup: CDR1 SGHTS, CDR2 YDEGEE. The J segment lost 2 bases and the V segment lost 4 bases, leaving 5 bases of the junction unmatched. As DNA, the CDR3 is TGTGCCAGCAGCCCTGGACAGGGAGCCTACGAGCAGTACTTC. Protein sequence: CASSPGQGAYEQYF.

This rearrangement joins TRBV9 to TRBJ1-2; no reliable D call. The V gene's germline CDR1 is SGDLS and CDR2 YYNGEE. The CDR3 has 16 residues. Trimming took off 0 bases at V and 8 bases at J, with 20 bases between the two ends. This CDR3 reads CASSVVADGPSNGYTF. DNA for the CDR3: TGTGCCAGCAGCGTAGTGGCGGATGGACCCTCTAACGGCTACACCTTC. Full variable domain (outside the CDR3, taken from reference TRBV9 and TRBJ1-2): DSGVTQTPKHLITATGQRVTLRCSPRSGDLSVYWYQQSLDQGLQFLIQYYNGEERAKGNILERFSAQQFPDLHSELNLSSLELGDSALYFCASSVVADGPSNGYTFGSGTRLTVV.

There are a few counts of this clone. The chain combines TRBV19 with TRBJ2-7; either TRBD1 or TRBD2 may fit D (5 bases each). The CDR3 loop spans 13 amino acids. Germline V gene lookup returns CDR1 LNHDA and CDR2 SQIVND (reference sequence). The V and J ends lost 5 bases and 4 bases respectively, with 12 bases between them. The DNA for the CDR3 is TGTGCCAGTAGTCCCGGGACCGATTACGAGCAGTACTTC. Protein sequence: CASSPGTDYEQYF.

V and J are TRBV7-9 and TRBJ1-6; 10 bases map to TRBD1. The CDR3 has 18 amino acids. Unmatched junction bases numbered 8, after V lost 4 bases and J lost 2 bases. CDR1 and CDR2 (germline): SEHNR, FQNEAQ (reference sequence). The CDR3 bases are TGTGCCAGCAGCTGGGACAGGGGAGGTAGGGCCTATAATTCACCCCTCCACTTT. Protein sequence: CASSWDRGGRAYNSPLHF.

The chain employs TRBV6-4 and TRBJ1-1; D unresolved. The CDR3 totals 13 residues. V was clipped by 7 bases and J by 1 base, with 10 bases between them. The germline V gene encodes CDR1 MRHNA and CDR2 SNTAGT. The CDR3 reads CASKEGGNTEAFF. The CDR3 region has the DNA TGTGCCAGCAAGGAGGGAGGGAACACTGAAGCTTTCTTT.

The CDR3 nucleotides read TGTGCCAGCACCCCCCGCGCAACTAATGAAAAACTGTTTTTT. This gives the protein CASTPRATNEKLFF. The rearrangement joins TRBV2 to TRBJ1-4; D remains ambiguous. The germline V gene has CDR1 SNHLY and CDR2 FYNNEI. This CDR3 spans 14 amino acids. Trimming took 7 bases from V and 0 from J, leaving 9 bases between them.

V and J are TRBV7-9 and TRBJ1-3; D is perhaps TRBD1 (5 bases). Trimming left V 5 bases short and J 2 bases short, with 16 bases between. The CDR3 covers 16 residues. The V gene's germline CDR1 is SEHNR and CDR2 FQNEAQ (reference sequence). CDR3 bases: TGTGCCAGCAGCCCGTTTCCGGGGGGTCCTGGAAACACCATATATTTT. Translation: CASSPFPGGPGNTIYF.

This chain links TRBV10-1 with TRBJ1-1, with D perhaps matching TRBD1 (6 bases). This CDR3 is 15 amino acids long. Germline CDR1 and CDR2: WNHNN and SYGVQD (reference sequence). Trimming removed 3 bases at V and 0 bases at J, with 11 bases between. CDR3 DNA: TGCGCCAGCAGTGATGGGGGGCTATTGAACACTGAAGCTTTCTTT. As protein: CASSDGGLLNTEAFF.

The chain is built from TRBV9 and TRBJ1-1; D may be TRBD1 (5 bases). V dropped 0 bases and J dropped 10 bases, with 13 bases sitting between them. There are 13 residues in the CDR3. CDR1 SGDLS and CDR2 YYNGEE come from the germline V gene. CDR3 DNA: TGTGCCAGCAGCGTAGACGGAACAGGATCAGCTTTCTTT. It yields the protein CASSVDGTGSAFF.

The chain combines TRBV2 with TRBJ1-1; a possible D gene is TRBD1 (6 bases). Germline-derived CDR1 and CDR2 are SNHLY and FYNNEI. The CDR3 has 14 amino acids. V was shortened by 7 bases and J by 4 bases, with 16 bases between the two germline ends. The CDR3 reads CASTEQGLGTEAFF. CDR3 in DNA: TGTGCCAGCACGGAACAGGGCCTTGGCACTGAAGCTTTCTTT.

This chain uses TRBV7-2 with TRBJ1-1; D uncertain. The CDR3 runs to 12 residues. CDR1 is SGHTA and CDR2 is FQGNSA in the germline V gene. V lost 3 bases to trimming and J lost 4 bases, with 6 bases between them. CDR3 sequence reads: CASSLGATEAFF. The CDR3 DNA reads as TGTGCCAGCAGCTTGGGTGCCACTGAAGCTTTCTTT. Complete variable domain (other parts from reference TRBV7-2 and TRBJ1-1): GAGVSQSPSNKVTEKGKDVELRCDPISGHTALYWYRQSLGQGLEFLIYFQGNSAPDKSGLPSDRFSAERTGGSVSTLTIQRTQQEDSAVYLCASSLGATEAFFGQGTRLTVV.

V is TRBV13 and J is TRBJ1-4; TRBD1 is a possible D gene (5 bases). The CDR3 has 15 amino acids. In germline, CDR1 is PRHDT, CDR2 FYEKMQ (reference sequence). Trimming took 0 bases from V and 4 from J, leaving 9 bases between them. CDR3 sequence: CASSLGQEYNEKLFF. Written as DNA, the CDR3 is TGTGCCAGCAGCTTAGGACAGGAGTATAATGAAAAACTGTTTTTT.

V and J are TRBV12-3 or TRBV12-4 and TRBJ1-2; TRBD1 is a possible D gene (5 bases). This CDR3 comprises 11 residues. Trimming removed 5 bases at V and 14 bases at J, with 15 bases between. The CDR3 here is CASSPGGVRTF. CDR3 DNA: TGTGCCAGCAGTCCCGGAGGGGTGAGGACCTTC.

This clone has just a few counts. The gene calls are TRBV18 and TRBJ1-5, with 10 bases fitting TRBD1. CDR1 KGHSH and CDR2 LQKENI come from the germline V gene. J lost 4 bases, V lost 4 bases, and 7 bases had no gene match. The CDR3 contains 16 residues. DNA for the CDR3: TGTGCCAGCTCACAAAACGGACAGGGGGTGAATCAGCCCCAGCATTTT. This codes for CASSQNGQGVNQPQHF.

This clone was seen once. J is TRBJ1-1 and V is TRBV7-9; D may be TRBD1 (6 bases). Between the trimmed V and J ends, which lost 4 bases and 1 base, there was a span of 10 bases. Germline lookup yields CDR1 SEHNR and CDR2 FQNEAQ (reference sequence). The CDR3 loop spans 14 amino acids. The CDR3 is CASSSTGSNTEAFF. DNA for the CDR3: TGTGCCAGCAGCTCGACAGGTTCGAACACTGAAGCTTTCTTT.

The V call is TRBV5-1, the J call TRBJ1-1; D perhaps matches TRBD1 (5 bases). With 0 bases removed from V and 5 bases from J, the gap between germline ends came to 11 bases. The CDR3 extends over 14 amino acids. CDR1 is SGHRS, CDR2 YFSETQ, per germline. The CDR3 sequence is CASSLAGQGTEAFF. For the CDR3, the DNA is TGCGCCAGCAGCTTGGCCGGGCAGGGTACTGAAGCTTTCTTT.

V and J are TRBV19 and TRBJ2-1; 7 bases are shared with TRBD2. The CDR3 contains 15 residues. The germline CDR1 and CDR2 sequences are LNHDA and SQIVND (reference sequence). Trimming at V came to 6 bases and at J to 2 bases, leaving 7 bases not matched to a gene. In nucleotides, the CDR3 is TGTGCCAGTAGAAGGGAGGGCCCACCCTACAATGAGCAGTTCTTC. The encoded protein is CASRREGPPYNEQFF.

V gene TRBV30 combines with J gene TRBJ2-7; 8 positions match TRBD2. The CDR3 runs 12 residues. V lost 3 bases, J lost 4 bases, and 2 bases stayed unmatched. The germline gives CDR1 GTSNPN, CDR2 SVGIG (reference sequence). This CDR3 reads CAWSREGYEQYF. CDR3 bases: TGTGCCTGGAGCCGGGAGGGGTACGAGCAGTACTTC.

V and J are TRBV28 and TRBJ1-1, with D possibly TRBD1 on 6 matching bases. This CDR3 is 16 amino acids long. Trimming left V 6 bases short and J 3 bases short, with 20 bases between. In germline, CDR1 is MDHEN, CDR2 SYDVKM. This CDR3 is CASSLRGGIRDTEAFF. The CDR3 DNA reads TGTGCCAGCAGCCTCAGGGGAGGCATACGGGACACTGAAGCTTTCTTT.

The table lists this clone with a few counts. A read error may account for a junction end that differs from germline. The chain recombines TRBV7-2 with TRBJ1-3; 7 bases match TRBD1. The CDR3 is 13 amino acids. CDR1 and CDR2 from the germline V gene are SGHTA and FQGNSA. Written as DNA, the CDR3 is TGTGCCAGCAGCTTAGCCCGGGGGCCGGGACAGATTTTT. This codes for CASSLARGPGQIF.

On this clone: A junction boundary mismatches the germline segment, possibly from a read error. The J gene is TRBJ2-5, the V gene TRBV7-7; D is tentatively TRBD1 or TRBD2 (6 bases each). CDR1 and CDR2 from the germline V gene are SSHAT and FNYEAQ (reference sequence). The CDR3 is 14 residues long. The CDR3 loop is CASRGGTPGETQYF. The CDR3, as DNA: TGTGCTAGCAGGGGCGGGACCCCTGGGGAGACCCAGTACTTC.

The chain links TRBV6-5 to TRBJ1-5; no firm D call. The CDR3 is 15 residues long. Trimming left V 0 bases short and J 7 bases short, with 13 bases between. Germline V gives CDR1 MNHEY, CDR2 SVGAGI. This chain's CDR3 is CASSYSRRHPQPQHF. Here the CDR3 DNA reads TGTGCCAGCAGTTACTCGAGGCGGCATCCCCAGCCCCAGCATTTT.

This sequence joins TRBV7-2 and TRBJ2-5; 8 nucleotides agree with TRBD2. V was clipped by 5 bases and J by 0 bases; unmatched bases: 5. The germline gives CDR1 SGHTA, CDR2 FQGNSA. This CDR3 comprises 15 residues. CDR3 bases: TGTGCCAGCAGCCTCGGGAGGGGGTACCAAGAGACCCAGTACTTC. Its translation is CASSLGRGYQETQYF.

This clone was detected once. The chain is built from TRBV10-3 and TRBJ1-5; a possible D gene is TRBD1 (6 bases). V lost 2 bases to trimming and J lost 7 bases, with 12 bases between them. The CDR3 has 14 amino acids. Per germline, CDR1 ENHRY and CDR2 SYGVKD. In nucleotides, the CDR3 is TGTGCCATCAGTGAGCTAGGGGGTCGGCAGCCCCAGCATTTT. Encoded protein: CAISELGGRQPQHF.

DNA for the CDR3: TGTGCCAGCAGTGACGAGCACTATGGCTACACCTTC. Protein: CASSDEHYGYTF. The chain recombines TRBV2 with TRBJ1-2, with D unresolved. The length of the CDR3 is 12 residues. The germline V gene has CDR1 SNHLY and CDR2 FYNNEI. V shed 3 bases and J shed 3 bases, with 5 bases lying between them.

The chain is built from TRBV15 and TRBJ1-1, with 8 bases lining up with TRBD1. J lost 4 bases, V lost 1 base, and 8 bases had no gene match. From germline, CDR1 is LNHNV and CDR2 YYDKDF (reference sequence). The CDR3 runs 16 residues. The CDR3 coding sequence is TGTGCCACCAGCAGAGGGGTAACAGGGGGTCTCACTGAAGCTTTCTTT. This sequence encodes CATSRGVTGGLTEAFF.